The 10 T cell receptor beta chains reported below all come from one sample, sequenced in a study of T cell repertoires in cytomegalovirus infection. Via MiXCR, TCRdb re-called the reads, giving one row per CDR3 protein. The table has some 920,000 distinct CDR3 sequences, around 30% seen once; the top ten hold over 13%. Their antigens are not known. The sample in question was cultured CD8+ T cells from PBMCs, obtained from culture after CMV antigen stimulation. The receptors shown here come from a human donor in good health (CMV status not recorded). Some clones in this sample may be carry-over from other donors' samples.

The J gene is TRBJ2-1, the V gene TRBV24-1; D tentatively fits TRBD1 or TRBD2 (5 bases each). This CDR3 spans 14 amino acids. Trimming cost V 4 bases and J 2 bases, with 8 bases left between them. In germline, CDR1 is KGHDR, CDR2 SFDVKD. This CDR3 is CATSDGATYNEQFF. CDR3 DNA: TGTGCCACCAGTGACGGGGCGACCTACAATGAGCAGTTCTTC.

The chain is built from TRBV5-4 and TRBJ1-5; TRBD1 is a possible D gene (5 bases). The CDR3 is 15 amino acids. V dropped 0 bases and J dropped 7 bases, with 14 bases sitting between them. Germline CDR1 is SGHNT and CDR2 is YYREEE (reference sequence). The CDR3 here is CASSLDRGSSQPQHF. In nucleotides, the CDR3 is TGTGCCAGCAGCTTGGATAGGGGTTCGTCACAGCCCCAGCATTTT.

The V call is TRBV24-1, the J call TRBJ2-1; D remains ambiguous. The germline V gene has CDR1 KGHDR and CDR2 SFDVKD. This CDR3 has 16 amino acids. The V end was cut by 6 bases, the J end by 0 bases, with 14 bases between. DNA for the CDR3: TGTGCCACCAGTACGAGGAATCTCCCCTCCTACAATGAGCAGTTCTTC. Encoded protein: CATSTRNLPSYNEQFF.

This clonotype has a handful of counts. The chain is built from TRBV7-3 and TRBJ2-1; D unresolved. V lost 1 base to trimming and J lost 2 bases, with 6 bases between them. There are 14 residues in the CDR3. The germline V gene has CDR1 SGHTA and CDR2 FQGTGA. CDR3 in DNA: TGTGCCAGCAGCTTAAAGGACCCCTACAATGAGCAGTTCTTC. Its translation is CASSLKDPYNEQFF.

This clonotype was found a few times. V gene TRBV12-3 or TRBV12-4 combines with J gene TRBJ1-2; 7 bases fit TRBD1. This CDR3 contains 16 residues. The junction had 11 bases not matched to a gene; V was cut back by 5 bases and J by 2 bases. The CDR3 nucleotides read TGTGCCAGCAGTCCTCCTAAGGGACAGAAGAACTATGGCTACACCTTC. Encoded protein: CASSPPKGQKNYGYTF.

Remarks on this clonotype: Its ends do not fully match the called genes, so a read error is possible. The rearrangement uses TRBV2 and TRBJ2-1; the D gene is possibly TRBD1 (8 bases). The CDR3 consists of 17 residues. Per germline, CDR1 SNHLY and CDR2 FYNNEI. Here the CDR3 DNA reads TGTGTCAGCAGTGAGGACAGGGAGGGGACTTACCTCAATGAGCAGTTCTTC. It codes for CVSSEDREGTYLNEQFF.

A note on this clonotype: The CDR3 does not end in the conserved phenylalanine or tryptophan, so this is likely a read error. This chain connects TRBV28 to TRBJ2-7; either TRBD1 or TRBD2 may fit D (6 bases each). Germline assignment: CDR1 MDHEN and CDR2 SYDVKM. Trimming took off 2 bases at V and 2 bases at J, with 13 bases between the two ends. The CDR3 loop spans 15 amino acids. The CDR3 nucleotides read TGTGCCAGCAGTTTAGCGGGACAACTCGCCTACGAGCAGTACGAC. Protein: CASSLAGQLAYEQYD.

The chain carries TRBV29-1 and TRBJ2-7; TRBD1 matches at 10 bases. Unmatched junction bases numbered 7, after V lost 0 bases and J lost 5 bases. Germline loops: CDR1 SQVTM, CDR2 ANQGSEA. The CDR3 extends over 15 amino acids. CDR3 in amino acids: CSVEDRGTGDDEQYF. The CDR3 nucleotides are TGCAGCGTTGAAGATCGCGGGACAGGGGACGACGAGCAGTACTTC.

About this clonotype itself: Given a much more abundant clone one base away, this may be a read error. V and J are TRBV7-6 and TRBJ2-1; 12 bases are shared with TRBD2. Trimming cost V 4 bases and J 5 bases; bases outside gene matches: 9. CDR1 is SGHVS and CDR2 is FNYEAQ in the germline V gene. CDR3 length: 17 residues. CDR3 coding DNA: TGTGCCAGCAGCTCCATCCTAGCGGGGGGGGCCCACAATGAGCAGTTCTTC. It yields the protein CASSSILAGGAHNEQFF.

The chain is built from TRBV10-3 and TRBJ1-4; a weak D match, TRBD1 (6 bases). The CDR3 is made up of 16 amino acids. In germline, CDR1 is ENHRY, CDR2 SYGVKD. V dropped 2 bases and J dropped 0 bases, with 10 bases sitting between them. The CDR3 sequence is CAISEGGRATNEKLFF. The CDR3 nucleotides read TGTGCCATCAGTGAGGGGGGCCGTGCAACTAATGAAAAACTGTTTTTT.